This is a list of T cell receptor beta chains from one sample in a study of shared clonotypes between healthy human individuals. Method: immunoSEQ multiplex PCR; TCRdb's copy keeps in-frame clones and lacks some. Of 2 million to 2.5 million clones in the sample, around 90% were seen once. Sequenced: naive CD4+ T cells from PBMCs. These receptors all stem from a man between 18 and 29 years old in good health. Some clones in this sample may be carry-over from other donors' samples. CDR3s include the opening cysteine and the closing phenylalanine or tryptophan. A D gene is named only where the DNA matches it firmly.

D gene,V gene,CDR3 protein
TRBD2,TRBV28,CASSKTSGIREQYF
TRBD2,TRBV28,CASSSPSGRVLGANVLTF
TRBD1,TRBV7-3,CASAPGQGIAKNIQYF
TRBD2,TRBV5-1,CASSKGLAGTLGTGELFF
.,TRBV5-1,CASSGVKRTDTQYF
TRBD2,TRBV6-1,CASRKGTSITDTQYF
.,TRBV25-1,CASSPPGLNEKLFF
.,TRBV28,CASSTPGSRTNNEQFF
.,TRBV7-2,CASSLATHGDTQYF
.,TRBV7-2,CASSLAEELFF
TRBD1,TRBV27,CASSPRQGLGGYTF
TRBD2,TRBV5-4,CASTTAGGPQETQYF
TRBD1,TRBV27,CASSSPLRDRNTEAFF
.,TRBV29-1,CSVGGLLNTEAFF
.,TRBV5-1,CASSLASGGAEGAFF
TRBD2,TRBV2,CASSRGLAGSYEQYF
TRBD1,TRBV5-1,CASSRPGQGVYEQYF
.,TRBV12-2,CASRSLAYRADEKLFF
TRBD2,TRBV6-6,CASHGRAIGDEQFF
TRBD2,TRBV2,CASSEEGLAGFEQYF
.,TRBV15,CATSRGGGKLSGNTIYF
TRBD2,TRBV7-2,CASSLAAASGQETQYF
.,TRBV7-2,CASSRAGPAKNIQYF
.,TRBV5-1,CASSLQGNNEQFF
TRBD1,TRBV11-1,CASSPDRGYNEQYF
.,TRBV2,CASSDRGGTIYF
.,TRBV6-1,CASSEALGSGYTF
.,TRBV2,CASSEREGARELFF
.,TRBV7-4,CASSNSYSSQSRANVLTF
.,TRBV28,CASSSPSFAGTQYF
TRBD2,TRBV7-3,CASSTGGYNEQFF
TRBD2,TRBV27,CASSFRASGYQETQYF
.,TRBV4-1,CASSQIGSSGNTIYF
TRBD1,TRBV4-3,CASSQEQGADTGELFF
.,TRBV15,CATSKGGGTSTDTQYF
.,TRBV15,CATSIDSTQGQPQHF
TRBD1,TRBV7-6,CARPPQGVGQPQHF
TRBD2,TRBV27,CASSLAGVKRNEQYF
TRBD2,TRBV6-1,CASRDGTSGPNEQFF
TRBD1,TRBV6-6,CASSYPTGYSVEAFF
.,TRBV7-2,CASSQEVPGELFF
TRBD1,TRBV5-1,CASSTGQTYYGYTF
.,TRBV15,CATRAGARVNTEAFF
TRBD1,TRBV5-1,CASSLVGTGDGYTF
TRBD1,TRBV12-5,CASGSNRGQVNEQFF
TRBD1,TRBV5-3,CARVDRDTTNEQFF
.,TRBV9,CASSVDGARAEQFF
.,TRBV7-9,CASSFSYEQYF
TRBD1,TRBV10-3,CAIRRYTGGRTDTQYF
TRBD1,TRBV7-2,CASRPRAGGKEAFF
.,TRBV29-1,CSVVVFTEAFF
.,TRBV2,CASSEALRGHGYTF
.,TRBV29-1,CSVEVRASVDEAFF
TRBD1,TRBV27,CASSPTLFRDRVRGYTF
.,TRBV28,CASTYRGPWSGNTIYF
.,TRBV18,CASSPPASGNTIYF
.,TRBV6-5,CASRQRQRSIEAFF
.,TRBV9,CASSVGNQGIDTIYF
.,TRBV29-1,CSVEPGATRIEQFF
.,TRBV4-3,CASSQTRTIGGEQYF